This TCR beta chain was documented in a study of T-cell reconstitution after alpha-beta-depleted transplantation in children. Germline V gene lookup returns CDR1 SGHRS and CDR2 YFSETQ. The V and J ends lost 1 base and 6 bases, in that order; junction bases with no gene match: 11. This CDR3 is built from 17 residues. TCRbeta library construction was performed incorporating unique molecular identifiers. TCRdb re-derived calls from the PCR reads in MiXCR, one entry per CDR3 protein. The data hold roughly 670,000 distinct CDR3 sequences, with around 14% observed a single time. The rearrangement uses TRBV5-1 and TRBJ2-2, with 8 bases matching TRBD2. The TCR originated in a girl aged 2 to 9 with congenital amegakaryocytic thrombocytopenia, due to receive a stem cell transplant. The source material was PBMCs, sampled before TCRalphabeta/CD19-depleted stem cell transplant. CDR3 nucleotide sequence: TGCGCCAGCAGCTTGAGCGGGGCCCTAGCGGGTCCCGGGGAGCTGTTTTTT. It codes for CASSLSGALAGPGELFF. The full variable domain, completed using reference TRBV5-1 and TRBJ2-2, is KAGVTQTPRYLIKTRGQQVTLSCSPISGHRSVSWYQQTPGQGLQFLFEYFSETQRNKGNFPGRFSGRQFSNSRSEMNVSTLELGDSALYLCASSLSGALAGPGELFFGEGSRLTVL.